Listed below are T cell receptor beta chains from one sample, sequenced in a study of cytomegalovirus exposure and HLA in healthy donors. Clones were read by immunoSEQ multiplex PCR, and TCRdb kept only the in-frame ones, dropping some. Here the sample spans 40,000 to 60,000 clones, approximately 77% being singletons. The sample was PBMCs. Receptors were obtained from a woman in her 50s in good health and CMV-seronegative. CDR3s leave out the opening cysteine and the closing phenylalanine or tryptophan. Clone size appears in some rows only: once, few, many, or a class for an expanded clone.

cdr3_length	clone_size	v_call	cdr3_aa
14	once	TRBV7-8	ASSLRGGVVIQPQH
9	-	TRBV7-2	ASSLLETQY
13	few	TRBV6-1	ASDTGASGANVLT
13	many	TRBV5-1	ASSLGPGGIYEQY
13	few	TRBV2	ASSPWNRISYEQY
13	few	TRBV6-1	ASSGTRQGNQPQH
14	-	TRBV27	ASSLSDRGLTGELF
16	-	TRBV19	ASSPRTVTYSGANVLT
13	once	TRBV28	ASTPAGGSTGELF
12	-	TRBV19	ASSSRQGSYEQY
11	-	TRBV6-1	ASEETNTGELF
13	few	TRBV4-1	ASSQAFRTAETQY
12	few	TRBV7-9	ASSPPERNYEQY
11	-	TRBV5-1	ASSQDINYGYT
12	-	TRBV9	ASSPPGGRAGQY
13	once	TRBV29-1	SVEFKGDVEETQY
11	-	TRBV28	ATGDRDNYGYT
11	-	TRBV7-2	ASSVDQGFGYT
11	-	TRBV7-2	ASSPSRNEKLF
11	few	TRBV18	ASSRGRDTEAF
13	-	TRBV5-4	ASSLRDLGGDTQY
12	-	TRBV19	ASSVTGGNQPQH
12	-	TRBV5-1	ASSPGTGNTEAF
9	-	TRBV28	ASSGGYEQY
11	few	TRBV5-1	ASSLNQGREQF
13	few	TRBV6-1	ASSEKGEGYNEQF
15	few	TRBV9	ASSGLSLAGAYNEQF
11	-	TRBV28	ASSTTASNEQF
13	-	TRBV7-2	ASSPGGGGSDTQY
9	once	TRBV10-3	ATFGDNEQF
13	-	TRBV5-4	ASSGEQADNEKLF